The 32 T cell receptor beta chains below all came from one sample that was sequenced in a study of metastatic and nonmetastatic thyroid tumors. Via MiXCR, TCRdb re-called the PCR reads. The repertoire consists of tens of thousands of clones, with about 24% occurring once and the leading ten covering 13% to 15%. All patients were treatment-naive before thyroid surgery. Material: blood. The origin of the receptors is a female donor with papillary thyroid cancer or a benign thyroid nodule (not recorded which). Some clones in this sample may be carry-over from other donors' samples.

V and J are TRBV6-1 and TRBJ2-7, with TRBD2 matching over 13 bases. There are 14 residues in the CDR3. The V gene end was trimmed by 6 bases and the J gene end by 4 bases; junction bases not matched to a gene: 3. The germline V gene encodes CDR1 MNHNS and CDR2 SASEGT. CDR3 residues: CASSKGLAGYEQYF. The CDR3 region has the DNA TGTGCCAGCAGCAAGGGACTAGCGGGATACGAGCAGTACTTC.

This clone was detected ten times or more. The chain uses TRBV6-2 or TRBV6-3 and TRBJ2-3, with TRBD1 matching 9 bases. Germline V lookup: CDR1 MNHEY, CDR2 SVGEGT. J was trimmed by 0 bases and V by 5 bases; bases with no gene match: 3. CDR3 length: 15 residues. The CDR3 loop is CASSAGTGSTDTQYF. DNA for the CDR3: TGTGCCAGCAGTGCCGGGACAGGGAGCACAGATACGCAGTATTTT.

This clone is medium-sized in the sample. The same CDR3 arises from other DNA sequences in this sample as well. This sequence joins TRBV28 and TRBJ2-7; unclear D gene. V lost 7 bases and J lost 3, with 13 bases in between. The CDR3 is 13 residues long. Germline-derived CDR1 and CDR2 are MDHEN and SYDVKM. CDR3 nucleotides: TGTGCCAGCACCAACGGTGGGGTCTACGAGCAGTACTTC. Protein product: CASTNGGVYEQYF.

V usage is TRBV20-1 and J usage is TRBJ1-2; the D gene is possibly TRBD1 (6 bases). Per germline, CDR1 DFQATT and CDR2 SNEGSKA (reference sequence). This CDR3 has 13 amino acids. Trimming stripped 3 bases from V and 4 bases from J, with 12 bases between. Here the CDR3 reads CSASGQGSYGYTF. The CDR3, as DNA: TGCAGTGCTAGTGGTCAGGGGAGCTATGGCTACACCTTC.

The count of this clone is one. The chain combines TRBV18 with TRBJ1-1; 8 positions match TRBD1. V shed 2 bases and J 0 bases; nucleotides not matched to a gene: 11. The CDR3 runs 18 residues. Germline CDR1 and CDR2: KGHSH and LQKENI. The CDR3 spells CASSPYRTGGTMNTEAFF. DNA for the CDR3: TGTGCCAGCTCACCATATAGAACAGGGGGAACCATGAACACTGAAGCTTTCTTT.

The chain has TRBV6-2 or TRBV6-3 and TRBJ1-3; D not certain. Germline lookup yields CDR1 MNHEY and CDR2 SVGEGT. V lost 0 bases to trimming and J lost 0 bases, with 9 bases between them. CDR3 size: 16 residues. In DNA form, the CDR3 reads TGTGCCAGCAGTTACTCGGTACGGACCTCTGGAAACACCATATATTTT. Its translation: CASSYSVRTSGNTIYF.

This chain links TRBV5-6 with TRBJ1-2; no clear D. This CDR3 has 16 amino acids. Germline V gene lookup returns CDR1 SGHDT and CDR2 YYEEEE. Trimming took off 4 bases at V and 0 bases at J, with 16 bases between the two ends. CDR3 coding DNA: TGTGCCAGCAGCATGGCTAGGGCAGTAACTAACTATGGCTACACCTTC. Amino acids: CASSMARAVTNYGYTF. Full variable domain (remainder filled in from reference TRBV5-6 and TRBJ1-2): DAGVTQSPTHLIKTRGQQVTLRCSPKSGHDTVSWYQQALGQGPQFIFQYYEEEERQRGNFPDRFSGHQFPNYSSELNVNALLLGDSALYLCASSMARAVTNYGYTFGSGTRLTVV.

The rearrangement joins TRBV6-1 to TRBJ2-7; 12 bases agree with TRBD2. CDR3 length equals 14 residues. The V gene's germline CDR1 is MNHNS and CDR2 SASEGT. V lost 5 bases, J lost 3 bases, and 2 bases stayed unmatched. The CDR3 bases are TGTGCCAGCAGTCCGGGACTAGCGGGCTACGAGCAGTACTTC. It codes for CASSPGLAGYEQYF.

This clone was found many times. The chain links TRBV9 to TRBJ2-3; tentatively, D is TRBD1 or TRBD2 (5 bases each). Germline CDR1 and CDR2: SGDLS and YYNGEE. The germline V and J ends were trimmed by 1 base and 5 bases, with 8 bases remaining between them. This CDR3 spans 13 amino acids. CDR3 amino acids: CASSVMRGDTQYF. The CDR3 DNA follows: TGTGCCAGCAGCGTAATGAGGGGAGATACGCAGTATTTT.

This clone has ten or more counts. The chain uses TRBV5-4 and TRBJ2-2, with D unclear. Germline assignment: CDR1 SGHNT and CDR2 YYREEE (reference sequence). This CDR3 is 16 amino acids long. Trimming pared 1 base from V and 2 bases from J, leaving 12 bases between. CDR3 residues: CASSLISASNTGELFF. In DNA form, the CDR3 reads TGTGCCAGCAGCTTGATTTCCGCATCTAACACCGGGGAGCTGTTTTTT.

This clone was detected a few times. The V gene is TRBV6-1, the J gene TRBJ1-1; D gene uncertain. With 6 bases removed from V and 11 bases from J, the gap between germline ends came to 25 bases. CDR3 length: 15 residues. CDR1 MNHNS and CDR2 SASEGT come from the germline V gene. Written as DNA, the CDR3 is TGTGCCAGCAGCTCGGAGGTCCTATCAGCCTCTCTGGCTTTCTTT. As protein: CASSSEVLSASLAFF.

This clone was counted at least ten times. In the same sample, other DNA sequences code for this CDR3. V gene TRBV27 combines with J gene TRBJ2-1; D unresolved. This CDR3 spans 15 amino acids. Trimming removed 2 bases at V and 8 bases at J, with 16 bases between. CDR1 MNHEY and CDR2 SMNVEV come from the germline V gene (reference sequence). This chain's CDR3 is CASSLAPGLADEQFF. For the CDR3, the DNA is TGTGCCAGCAGTTTAGCCCCGGGTCTCGCCGATGAGCAGTTCTTC.

The chain couples TRBV20-1 to TRBJ2-7; TRBD2 is a possible D gene (6 bases). This CDR3 is built from 15 residues. Germline CDR1 and CDR2: DFQATT and SNEGSKA (reference sequence). Trimming removed 0 bases from V and 2 bases from J, with 14 bases in between. The CDR3 nucleotides are TGCAGTGCTAGAGATTTGGGGGTAGCGGCCTACGAGCAGTACTTC. Its protein product is CSARDLGVAAYEQYF.

This clone was picked up a small number of times. The germline gene is not matched at one end of the junction; a read error may be the cause. V is TRBV19 and J is TRBJ2-7; 7 bases map to TRBD1. The CDR3 is made up of 14 amino acids. CDR1 LNHDA and CDR2 SQIVND come from the germline V gene (reference sequence). The CDR3 protein is CASSPDRVSYEQYF. The DNA for the CDR3 is TGTGCCAGTAGCCCTGACAGGGTAAGCTACGAACAGTACTTC.

This clone is deemed medium-sized. This chain joins TRBV12-3 or TRBV12-4 and TRBJ2-7; 7 bases are shared with TRBD1. This CDR3 has 12 amino acids. Germline trimming cut 8 bases from V and 0 bases from J; bases unmatched to any gene: 1. CDR3 nucleotide sequence: TGTGCCAGCGGGACAGTCTCCTACGAGCAGTACTTC. This codes for CASGTVSYEQYF.

This clone was detected a few times. This sequence joins TRBV28 and TRBJ2-7; possible D gene TRBD2, 6 bases. The CDR3 length is 13 residues. V was cut by 6 bases and J by 6 bases, with 15 bases left in between. Germline values: CDR1 MDHEN, CDR2 SYDVKM. This chain's CDR3 is CASSPPGLSEQYF. The CDR3 nucleotides are TGTGCCAGCAGCCCTCCGGGACTCTCCGAGCAGTACTTC.

This clone was found a few times. The chain couples TRBV20-1 to TRBJ2-1; a possible D gene is TRBD1 (6 bases). This CDR3 has 15 amino acids. CDR1 and CDR2 from the germline V gene are DFQATT and SNEGSKA (reference sequence). The ends were cut back, 6 bases at V and 7 bases at J, with 22 bases in the middle. CDR3 coding DNA: TGCAGTGCCCAAATCTGGGACATGGGGTCGAATGAGCAGTTCTTC. It encodes CSAQIWDMGSNEQFF.

The gene calls are TRBV2 and TRBJ2-2; a weak D match, TRBD1 (5 bases). The germline gives CDR1 SNHLY, CDR2 FYNNEI. The CDR3 length is 12 residues. V shed 6 bases and J shed 8 bases, with 10 bases lying between them. The CDR3 DNA reads TGTGCCAGCAGAGGGGCTATGGGGGAGCTGTTTTTT. Its protein product is CASRGAMGELFF.

This clone was seen a few times. The chain has TRBV6-1 and TRBJ1-4; a possible D gene is TRBD1 (6 bases). The CDR3 is made up of 17 amino acids. The ends were cut back, 5 bases at V and 2 bases at J, with 18 bases in the middle. The germline V gene encodes CDR1 MNHNS and CDR2 SASEGT. DNA of the CDR3: TGTGCCAGCAGTTCTAACCAGGGGTTTGCGACTAATGAAAAACTGTTTTTT. Protein: CASSSNQGFATNEKLFF.

This clone was seen a few times. This sequence joins TRBV27 and TRBJ1-5, with TRBD1 identical over 9 bases. This CDR3 comprises 15 residues. The V and J ends lost 6 bases and 2 bases, in that order; junction bases with no gene match: 5. Germline CDR1 reads MNHEY; CDR2 reads SMNVEV (reference sequence). CDR3 amino acids: CASSSRTGGNQPQHF. DNA for the CDR3: TGTGCCAGCAGCTCTCGGACAGGGGGCAATCAGCCCCAGCATTTT.

By proportion, this clone is medium-sized. The chain uses TRBV12-3 or TRBV12-4 and TRBJ2-7, with D perhaps TRBD2 (5 bases). This CDR3 is built from 14 residues. With 5 bases removed from V and 4 bases from J, the gap between germline ends came to 15 bases. CDR3 loop: CASSLVGVDYEQYF. CDR3 DNA: TGTGCCAGCAGTCTCGTGGGAGTGGATTACGAGCAGTACTTC.

There are many counts of this clone. This chain links TRBV15 with TRBJ2-2; D gene unclear. The CDR3 loop spans 12 amino acids. CDR1 and CDR2 from the germline V gene are LNHNV and YYDKDF (reference sequence). Trimming stripped 11 bases from V and 4 bases from J, with 11 bases between. The CDR3 spells CAVRALTGELFF. For the CDR3, the DNA is TGTGCCGTCCGGGCCCTCACCGGGGAGCTGTTTTTT.

The table lists this clone with many counts. The chain couples TRBV9 to TRBJ2-1; D remains ambiguous. CDR3 length equals 13 residues. CDR1 SGDLS and CDR2 YYNGEE come from the germline V gene. V gave up 0 bases and J gave up 6 bases, with 7 bases separating them. The CDR3 DNA is TGTGCCAGCAGCGTAGCCGCCTTCAATGAGCAGTTCTTC. Translated, it gives CASSVAAFNEQFF.

The chain links TRBV19 to TRBJ1-2, with D tentatively TRBD1 (5 bases). The CDR3 sequence is 20 residues long. Trimming cost V 0 bases and J 9 bases, with 32 bases left between them. CDR1 is LNHDA and CDR2 is SQIVND in the germline V gene (reference sequence). CDR3 region: CASSIDPRDWARSPYRCYTF. DNA of the CDR3: TGTGCCAGTAGTATAGACCCGAGGGACTGGGCGCGGTCGCCGTACCGTTGCTACACCTTC.

A remark on this clone: Mismatch with germline at one junction end may stem from a read error. The chain combines TRBV20-1 with TRBJ2-2, with 7 nucleotides matching TRBD2. This CDR3 spans 16 amino acids. Per the germline V gene, CDR1 is DFQATT and CDR2 is SNEGSKA (reference sequence). CDR3 protein: CSARSGGWSLTWELFF. CDR3 sequence (DNA): TGCAGTGCTAGGTCGGGAGGCTGGAGCCTCACCTGGGAGCTGTTTTTT.

This rearrangement joins TRBV2 to TRBJ2-2; TRBD1 is a possible D gene (7 bases). Trimming took 6 bases from V and 11 from J, leaving 25 bases between them. CDR1 is SNHLY, CDR2 FYNNEI, per germline. The CDR3 runs 16 residues. The CDR3 protein is CASSLLGQEGSCELFF. CDR3 coding DNA: TGTGCCAGCAGCCTATTAGGACAGGAGGGATCCTGTGAGCTGTTTTTT.

V is TRBV20-1 and J is TRBJ2-7; 7 nucleotides match TRBD1. V was clipped by 5 bases and J by 0 bases; unmatched bases: 4. The CDR3 contains 13 residues. Germline V CDR1 and CDR2: DFQATT, SNEGSKA (reference sequence). The CDR3 DNA reads TGCAGTGCTTGGGACAGCTACTCCTACGAGCAGTACTTC. This encodes CSAWDSYSYEQYF.

This clone was observed a handful of times. The junction shows a germline mismatch at one end, possibly a read error. V is TRBV2 and J is TRBJ1-2; 9 bases are shared with TRBD1. Per germline, CDR1 SNHLY and CDR2 FYNNEI. CDR3 length: 15 residues. CDR3 in DNA: TGTGCCAGCAGGGAAGGACAGGGGCCCAGCTATGGCTACACCTTC. Protein product: CASREGQGPSYGYTF.

The chain combines TRBV13 with TRBJ1-5; no firm D call. CDR1 is PRHDT and CDR2 is FYEKMQ in the germline V gene (reference sequence). The CDR3 runs to 12 residues. V lost 5 bases to trimming and J lost 4 bases, with 6 bases between them. The CDR3 loop reads CASSERNQPQHF. Written as DNA, the CDR3 is TGTGCCAGCAGCGAACGAAATCAGCCCCAGCATTTT.

This clone showed up many times. This sequence joins TRBV9 and TRBJ2-1; perhaps TRBD2 as D (6 bases). Germline-derived CDR1 and CDR2 are SGDLS and YYNGEE. This CDR3 region has 15 residues. Trimming pared 4 bases from V and 8 bases from J, leaving 19 bases between. DNA of the CDR3: TGTGCCAGCAGCCTTCATGGGGTCGGCGGGGATGAGCAGTTCTTC. Its translation is CASSLHGVGGDEQFF.

This clone was detected many times. The chain uses TRBV2 and TRBJ1-1; no reliable D call. The CDR3 extends over 12 amino acids. V was shortened by 6 bases and J by 1 base, with 6 bases between the two germline ends. Per germline, CDR1 SNHLY and CDR2 FYNNEI. CDR3 residues: CASRVSNTEAFF. CDR3 DNA sequence: TGTGCCAGCAGGGTTTCGAACACTGAAGCTTTCTTT.

This sequence joins TRBV30 and TRBJ2-5; TRBD1 aligns across 7 bases. V lost 0 bases to trimming and J lost 5 bases; unmatched junction nucleotides: 3. This CDR3 comprises 13 residues. The germline CDR1 and CDR2 sequences are GTSNPN and SVGIG (reference sequence). CDR3 amino acids: CAWSVQTGETQYF. DNA of the CDR3: TGTGCCTGGAGTGTACAGACAGGGGAGACCCAGTACTTC.